The rows below give T cell receptor beta chains drawn from one sample of a study of blood T cell repertoires in COVID-19. Assay: immunoSEQ multiplex PCR; the TCRdb copy retains only in-frame clones and omits some. The data contain about 140,000 clones, roughly four fifths of them seen just once; the ten biggest clones take up 1.5% to 2%. The source material was PBMCs or T cells enriched from blood (not recorded which). The receptor set was obtained from a woman aged 18-35 years who had been exposed to COVID-19. Each CDR3 is given with its conserved first and last residue. Each record gives: clone size, J gene, CDR3 length, D gene, V gene, CDR3 DNA, CDR3 protein. A D gene is named only where the DNA matches it firmly. Clone size, where shown, is once, few, many, or a class for clones that have expanded.

. TRBJ2-1 16 TRBD2 TRBV10-1 TGCGCCAGCAGTGAGGCGGGGACTAGCGGATACAATGAGCAGTTCTTC CASSEAGTSGYNEQFF
. TRBJ1-1 14 . TRBV19 TGTGCCAGTAGTATAGCGCTTGCGGGGCCTGAAGCTTTCTTT CASSIALAGPEAFF
. TRBJ2-7 15 TRBD2 TRBV7-2 TGTGCCAGCAGCTTAGGAGCGGGAGTAAGAAACGAGCAGTACTTC CASSLGAGVRNEQYF
. TRBJ1-1 14 . TRBV28 TGTGCCAGCAGTTTATTAGTCTTGAACACTGAAGCTTTCTTT CASSLLVLNTEAFF
. TRBJ2-7 14 . TRBV2 TGTGCCAGCAGTGACAGGGATTTGATCTACGAGCAGTACTTC CASSDRDLIYEQYF
. TRBJ1-2 13 . TRBV6-5 TGTGCCAGCAGAATGGACAGTAACTATGGCTACACCTTC CASRMDSNYGYTF
. TRBJ2-7 16 TRBD2 TRBV6-2/TRBV6-3 TGTGCCAGCAGTTACTGGGGAGCGGGAGGGTCGTACGAGCAGTACTTC CASSYWGAGGSYEQYF
few TRBJ1-5 13 . TRBV19 TGTGCCAGTAGCCCAGGGTTCAGTCAGCCCCAGCATTTT CASSPGFSQPQHF
. TRBJ2-7 14 TRBD1 TRBV5-1 TGCGCCAGCAGCCCGGGACAGGGGGTCCACGAGCAGTACTTC CASSPGQGVHEQYF
. TRBJ2-1 16 TRBD1 TRBV19 TGTGCCAGTAGTATAGATGACAGGGGGGGATACAATGAGCAGTTCTTC CASSIDDRGGYNEQFF
. TRBJ2-7 12 TRBD2 TRBV10-3 TGTGCCTGTAGCGGGTCCAACTACGAGCAGTACTTC CACSGSNYEQYF
once TRBJ2-7 16 TRBD2 TRBV2 TGTGCCAGCAGTGAATGGGCTAGCGGGAGACAGTACGAGCAGTACTTC CASSEWASGRQYEQYF
. TRBJ2-3 16 . TRBV5-6 TGTGCCAGCAGTTCCCCGAGGGTAGCGACCACAGATACGCAGTATTTT CASSSPRVATTDTQYF
. TRBJ2-1 14 . TRBV15 TGTGCCACCAGCCTCCCACTAGTTAGGAATGAGCAGTTCTTC CATSLPLVRNEQFF
. TRBJ1-4 16 TRBD1 TRBV11-2 TGTGCCAGCAGCCGAATAACAGGGGTTGGGGGTGAAAAACTGTTTTTT CASSRITGVGGEKLFF
. TRBJ2-1 15 . TRBV11-3 TGTGCCAGCAGCTCATCGAGCGGTATCAATAATGAGCAGTTCTTC CASSSSSGINNEQFF
. TRBJ1-5 16 TRBD1 TRBV27 TGTGCCAGCAGTCCGGGGGACAGGGGTAGCAATCAGCCCCAGCATTTT CASSPGDRGSNQPQHF
. TRBJ1-4 13 . TRBV14 TGTGCCAGCAGCCGGAGCTTTAATGAAAAACTGTTTTTT CASSRSFNEKLFF
. TRBJ2-5 15 TRBD2 TRBV7-2 TGTGCCAGCAGCTTTGCAGCGGGAGGCCAAGAGACCCAGTACTTC CASSFAAGGQETQYF
. TRBJ1-3 14 TRBD1 TRBV19 TGTGCCAGTATGGCAGGGGGTGCTGGAAACACCATATATTTT CASMAGGAGNTIYF
. TRBJ1-2 13 . TRBV28 TGTGCCAGCAGTTCGGGAATTAACTATGGCTACACCTTC CASSSGINYGYTF
. TRBJ2-3 16 TRBD2 TRBV7-3 TGTGCCAGCAGCCAGACCGGGACTAGGGTCTCAGATACGCAGTATTTT CASSQTGTRVSDTQYF
. TRBJ1-6 15 . TRBV3-1/TRBV3-2 TGTGCCAGCAGCCCACTATCCGGCGCTAATTCACCCCTCCACTTT CASSPLSGANSPLHF
. TRBJ1-2 13 . TRBV7-3 TGTGCCAGCAGCCCCGGGGAGAACTATGGCTACACCTTC CASSPGENYGYTF
. TRBJ1-5 13 . TRBV6-4 TGTGCCAGCAGTGACGGGGAGAGTCAGCCCCAGCATTTT CASSDGESQPQHF
. TRBJ2-7 11 . TRBV2 TGTGCCAGCAGTCCATCCTCCAGGCAGTACTTC CASSPSSRQYF
. TRBJ1-5 15 . TRBV6-2/TRBV6-3 TGTGCCAGCAGTCAAGCATCCGATAGCAATCAGCCCCAGCATTTT CASSQASDSNQPQHF
. TRBJ2-5 15 TRBD2 TRBV28 TGTGCCAGCAGTTTAGCGCTAGCGGGCAAGGGCACCCAGTACTTC CASSLALAGKGTQYF
. TRBJ2-3 19 TRBD2 TRBV4-3 TGCGCCAGCAGCCCAACGACTAGCGGGGGGTCGTTTTTCACAGATACGCAGTATTTT CASSPTTSGGSFFTDTQYF
. TRBJ2-1 17 TRBD2 TRBV19 TGTGCCAGTAGTATACTAGCGGGTCCTCGCTCCTACAATGAGCAGTTCTTC CASSILAGPRSYNEQFF
. TRBJ1-2 12 TRBD1 TRBV12-3/TRBV12-4 TGTGCCAGCAGAGGACAGGGTGATGGCTACACCTTC CASRGQGDGYTF
. TRBJ1-3 14 TRBD1 TRBV28 TGTGCCAGCAGTGACAGGGGCTCTGGAAACACCATATATTTT CASSDRGSGNTIYF
. TRBJ1-4 13 . TRBV2 TGTGCCAGCAGGGGGCCGACTAATGAAAAACTGTTTTTT CASRGPTNEKLFF
. TRBJ2-3 12 . TRBV3-1/TRBV3-2 TGTGCCAGCAGCAGAGGCACAGATACGCAGTATTTT CASSRGTDTQYF
. TRBJ1-2 11 . TRBV19 TGTGCCAGTAGTACAGGGGATGGCTACACCTTC CASSTGDGYTF
. TRBJ2-7 11 . TRBV5-1 TGCGCCAGCAGTTTAAACTACGAGCAGTACTTC CASSLNYEQYF
few TRBJ1-4 13 . TRBV30 TGTGCCTGGAGTGTAGGGGCGGATGAAAAACTGTTTTTT CAWSVGADEKLFF
. TRBJ2-3 15 TRBD1 TRBV5-1 TGCGCCAGCAGCTTGCAGGGGGCCGTGATAGATACGCAGTATTTT CASSLQGAVIDTQYF
once TRBJ1-1 10 . TRBV7-9 TGTGCCAGCAGCTTAGTGAGAGCTTTCTTT CASSLVRAFF
. TRBJ1-2 15 . TRBV6-6 TGTGCCAGCAGTTACTCAGCCACAGGGTCCTATGGCTACACCTTC CASSYSATGSYGYTF
. TRBJ1-2 12 . TRBV28 TGTGCCAGCAGTTTATCGCCGGGTTATAATACCTTC CASSLSPGYNTF
. TRBJ1-5 16 . TRBV27 TGTGCCAGCAGTTTGTATCAGGGCGTCGGCAATCAGCCCCAGCATTTT CASSLYQGVGNQPQHF
. TRBJ2-7 17 . TRBV5-1 TGCGCCAGCAGCTTGTCACCTAGCGCTTTTAGCTCCTACGAGCAGTACTTC CASSLSPSAFSSYEQYF
. TRBJ1-4 15 TRBD1 TRBV27 TGTGCCAGCAGTTTATCGGGGACAGGGCGCGAAAAACTGTTTTTT CASSLSGTGREKLFF